This T cell receptor (beta chain) was found in a study of beta chain features in type 1 diabetes. What was sequenced were expressed TCRB transcripts, since all of the isolated RNA had been reverse transcribed. Produced via immunoSEQ multiplex PCR; TCRdb's table is partial and in-frame only. The sample shows fewer than 350,000 clones, 7% to 9% of them seen only once. V lost 3 bases to trimming and J lost 3 bases; unmatched junction nucleotides: 5. The CDR3 is 15 amino acids. Germline V CDR1 and CDR2: SGHVS, FQNEAQ. The V gene is TRBV7-8, the J gene TRBJ2-5, with 9 bases identical to TRBD2. This receptor was obtained from a woman under 30 in good health. Sequenced material: central memory CD4+ T cells from blood. The CDR3 nucleotides are TGTGCCAGCAGCTTCGGTAGCGGGGGTGAAGAGACCCAGTACTTC. Its protein is CASSFGSGGEETQYF.